This T cell receptor (beta chain) is from a study of blood T cell repertoires in COVID-19. Study background: Samples came from the United States, Italy and Spain, spanning acute and convalescent COVID-19. PBMCs, B-cell-depleted T cells, or T cells provided the cDNA or gDNA that made up the material.

As handled by the study authors: How many nucleated cells were present was estimated from reference gene primer amplification. Assay used: immunoSEQ multiplex PCR; TCRdb lists only in-frame clones, some missing. The D gene and trimming were derived from the DNA, and the V and J assignments and clone size from that table. The sample contains fewer than 250,000 clones, about 89% of which appear only once. The trim removed 6 bases at V and 1 base at J, leaving 8 bases unmatched. Germline lookup yields CDR1 ENHRY and CDR2 SYGVKD. The CDR3 extends over 16 amino acids. This clone has more than one count but fewer than ten.

Sample: peripheral blood. The gene calls are TRBV10-3 and TRBJ2-5; 10 nucleotides align to TRBD2. The origin of this receptor is a woman aged 55-69 years who had recovered from COVID-19. Here the CDR3 DNA reads TGTGCCATCAGAGATTTAGCGGGGGGCCCCCAAGAGACCCAGTACTTC. It codes for CAIRDLAGGPQETQYF.